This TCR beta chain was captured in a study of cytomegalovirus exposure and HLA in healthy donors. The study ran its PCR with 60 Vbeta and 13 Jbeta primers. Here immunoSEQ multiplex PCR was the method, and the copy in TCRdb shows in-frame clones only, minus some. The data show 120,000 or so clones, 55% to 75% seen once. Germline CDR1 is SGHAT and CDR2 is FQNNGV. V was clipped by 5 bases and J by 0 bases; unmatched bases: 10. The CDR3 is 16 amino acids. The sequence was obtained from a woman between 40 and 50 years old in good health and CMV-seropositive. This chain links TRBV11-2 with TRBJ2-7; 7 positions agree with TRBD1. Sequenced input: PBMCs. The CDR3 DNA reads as TGTGCCAGCAGCCCGGCACTAACAGGGGACTCCTACGAGCAGTACTTC. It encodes CASSPALTGDSYEQYF.